A single sample is the source of the 13 T cell receptor beta chains below, sequenced in a study of response to subunit inactivated influenza vaccine. A single record per CDR3 protein comes from TCRdb applying MiXCR to the RT-PCR reads. The sample records about 540,000 distinct CDR3 sequences, around 13% being singletons. The sample here was PBMCs from blood, taken about 11 days after vaccination. The receptor source for this set is a man in his fifties who received an inactivated influenza vaccine.

This clonotype was recorded a few times. V and J are TRBV24-1 and TRBJ2-1, with D possibly being TRBD2 (5 bases). Looked up from germline, CDR1 is KGHDR and CDR2 is SFDVKD. Trimming left V 0 bases short and J 7 bases short, with 12 bases between. This CDR3 is 15 amino acids long. The CDR3 coding sequence is TGTGCCACCAGTGATTTGGAATTAGCGCGTAATGAGCAGTTCTTC. This encodes CATSDLELARNEQFF.

This clonotype was seen at least ten times. The CDR3 loop is CSVARGQASTDTQYF. In DNA, the CDR3 is TGCAGCGTTGCCCGGGGACAGGCTAGCACAGATACGCAGTATTTT. The chain couples TRBV29-1 to TRBJ2-3, with 8 bases identical to TRBD1. The CDR3 sequence is 15 residues long. The V and J ends lost 4 bases and 0 bases, in that order; junction bases with no gene match: 6. CDR1 and CDR2 from the germline V gene are SQVTM and ANQGSEA.

This sequence joins TRBV5-1 and TRBJ2-5; TRBD2 aligns across 12 bases. V trimming: 4 bases; J trimming: 3 bases; junction bases outside the gene matches: 4. The CDR3 length is 15 residues. The germline V gene encodes CDR1 SGHRS and CDR2 YFSETQ. This chain's CDR3 is CASSVTSGSKETQYF. The CDR3 bases are TGCGCCAGCAGCGTGACTAGCGGGAGTAAAGAGACCCAGTACTTC.

The chain recombines TRBV6-1 with TRBJ1-1; perhaps TRBD1 as D (6 bases). The CDR3 totals 13 residues. CDR1 and CDR2 from the germline V gene are MNHNS and SASEGT. V gave up 6 bases and J gave up 4 bases, with 12 bases separating them. The CDR3 DNA reads as TGTGCCAGCAGGTCGACAGGTTCCACTGAAGCTTTCTTT. This translates into CASRSTGSTEAFF.

The V call is TRBV2, the J call TRBJ1-5; no definite D call. The length of the CDR3 is 14 residues. Germline V CDR1 and CDR2: SNHLY, FYNNEI. Deletions cut 2 bases from V and 3 bases from J, with 8 bases between. CDR3 loop: CASSERSFNQPQHF. The DNA for the CDR3 is TGTGCCAGCAGTGAACGCAGTTTCAATCAGCCCCAGCATTTT.

This clonotype was counted ten times or more. V and J are TRBV7-2 and TRBJ1-1; D is unresolved. The CDR3 contains 13 residues. V was clipped by 1 base and J by 5 bases, with 8 bases between them. Germline loops: CDR1 SGHTA, CDR2 FQGNSA. The CDR3 is CASSLGYGTEAFF. CDR3 bases: TGTGCCAGCAGCTTAGGTTATGGAACTGAAGCTTTCTTT.

The gene calls are TRBV4-1 and TRBJ2-7; a possible D gene is TRBD1 (5 bases). From germline, CDR1 is MGHRA and CDR2 YSYEKL. The CDR3 runs 16 residues. The V and J ends lost 1 base and 3 bases respectively, with 16 bases between them. This chain's CDR3 is CASSQAADTGLYEQYF. CDR3 DNA sequence: TGCGCCAGCAGCCAAGCTGCGGACACCGGCCTCTACGAGCAGTACTTC.

This clonotype has a handful of counts. This sequence joins TRBV5-1 and TRBJ1-4, with 9 bases aligning to TRBD1. This CDR3 has 16 amino acids. Germline CDR1 SGHRS, CDR2 YFSETQ. The V segment lost 5 bases and the J segment 7 bases; nucleotides outside the gene matches: 12. The CDR3 DNA is TGCGCCAGCAGGACTGGAACTACAGGGGGCGGTGAAAAACTGTTTTTT. It translates to CASRTGTTGGGEKLFF.

This clonotype showed up just a few times. This chain links TRBV20-1 with TRBJ1-5, with D uncertain. The CDR3 is 14 residues long. CDR1 is DFQATT, CDR2 SNEGSKA, per germline (reference sequence). V was clipped by 1 base and J by 6 bases, with 13 bases between them. The CDR3 sequence: CSARVGELSQPQHF. In DNA form, the CDR3 reads TGCAGTGCTAGAGTCGGAGAACTTAGTCAGCCCCAGCATTTT.

The V gene is TRBV5-1, the J gene TRBJ2-3; 9 bases align to TRBD2. This CDR3 comprises 15 residues. Germline V gives CDR1 SGHRS, CDR2 YFSETQ. V lost 4 bases and J lost 2; bases outside the gene matches: 5. CDR3 residues: CASSNIAGDTDTQYF. The DNA for the CDR3 is TGCGCCAGCAGCAACATAGCGGGGGACACAGATACGCAGTATTTT.

This clonotype was counted between two and nine times. This rearrangement joins TRBV7-6 to TRBJ2-5; D may be TRBD1 (6 bases). CDR3 size: 13 residues. Deletions cut 5 bases from V and 5 bases from J, with 12 bases between. Germline lookup yields CDR1 SGHVS and CDR2 FNYEAQ. The CDR3 nucleotides read TGTGCCAGCAGCCACAGGGCCCTGGAGACCCAGTACTTC. Its translation is CASSHRALETQYF.

At least ten counts were recorded for this clonotype. The chain has TRBV7-9 and TRBJ2-3; 7 bases line up with TRBD2. The CDR3 sequence is 16 residues long. Per the germline V gene, CDR1 is SEHNR and CDR2 is FQNEAQ (reference sequence). V shed 4 bases and J 4 bases; nucleotides not matched to a gene: 11. The CDR3 spells CASSSARLAEADTQYF. CDR3 coding DNA: TGTGCCAGCAGCTCGGCGCGACTAGCAGAAGCAGATACGCAGTATTTT. Full variable domain (missing parts from reference TRBV7-9 and TRBJ2-3): DTGVSQNPRHKITKRGQNVTFRCDPISEHNRLYWYRQTLGQGPEFLTYFQNEAQLEKSRLLSDRFSAERPKGSFSTLEIQRTEQGDSAMYLCASSSARLAEADTQYFGPGTRLTVL.

The table lists this clonotype with a few counts. The chain joins TRBV20-1 to TRBJ2-2, with D perhaps TRBD2 (6 bases). Germline V gives CDR1 DFQATT, CDR2 SNEGSKA (reference sequence). Deletions cut 6 bases from V and 6 bases from J, with 23 bases between. This CDR3 spans 16 amino acids. CDR3 nucleotides: TGCAGTGCCCACTCCCCAGCGACCGGAGGGGCCGGGGAGCTGTTTTTT. It codes for CSAHSPATGGAGELFF.